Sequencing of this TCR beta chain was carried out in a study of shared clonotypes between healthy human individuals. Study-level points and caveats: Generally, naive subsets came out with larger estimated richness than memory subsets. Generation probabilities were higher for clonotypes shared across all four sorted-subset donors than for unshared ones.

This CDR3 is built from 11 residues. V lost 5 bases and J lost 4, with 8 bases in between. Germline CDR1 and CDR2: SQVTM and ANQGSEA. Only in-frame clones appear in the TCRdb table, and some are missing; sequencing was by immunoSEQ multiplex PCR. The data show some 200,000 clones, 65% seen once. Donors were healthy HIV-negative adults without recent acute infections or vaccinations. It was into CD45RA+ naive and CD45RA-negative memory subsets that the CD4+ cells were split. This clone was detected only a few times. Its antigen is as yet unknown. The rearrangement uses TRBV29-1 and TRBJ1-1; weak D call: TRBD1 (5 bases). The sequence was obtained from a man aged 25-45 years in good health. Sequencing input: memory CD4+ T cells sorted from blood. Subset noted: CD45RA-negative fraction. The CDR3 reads CSVQGPTEAFF. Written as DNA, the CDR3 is TGCAGCGTTCAGGGACCCACTGAAGCTTTCTTT.